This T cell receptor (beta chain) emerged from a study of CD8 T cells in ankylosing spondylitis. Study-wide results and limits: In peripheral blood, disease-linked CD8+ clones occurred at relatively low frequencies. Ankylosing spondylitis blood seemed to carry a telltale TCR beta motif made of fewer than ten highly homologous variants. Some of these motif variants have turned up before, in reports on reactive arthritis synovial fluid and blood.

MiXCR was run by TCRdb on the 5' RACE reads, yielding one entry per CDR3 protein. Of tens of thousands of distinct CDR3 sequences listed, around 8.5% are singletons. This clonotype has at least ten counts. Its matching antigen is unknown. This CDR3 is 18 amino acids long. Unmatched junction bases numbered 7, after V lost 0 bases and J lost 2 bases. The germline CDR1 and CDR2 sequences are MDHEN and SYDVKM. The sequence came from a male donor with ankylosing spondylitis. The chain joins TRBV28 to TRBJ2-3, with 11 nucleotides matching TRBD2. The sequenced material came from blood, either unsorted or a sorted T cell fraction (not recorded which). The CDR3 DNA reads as TGTGCCAGCAGTTTATGGTCCACTAGCGGGAGTTCCACAGATACGCAGTATTTT. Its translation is CASSLWSTSGSSTDTQYF.